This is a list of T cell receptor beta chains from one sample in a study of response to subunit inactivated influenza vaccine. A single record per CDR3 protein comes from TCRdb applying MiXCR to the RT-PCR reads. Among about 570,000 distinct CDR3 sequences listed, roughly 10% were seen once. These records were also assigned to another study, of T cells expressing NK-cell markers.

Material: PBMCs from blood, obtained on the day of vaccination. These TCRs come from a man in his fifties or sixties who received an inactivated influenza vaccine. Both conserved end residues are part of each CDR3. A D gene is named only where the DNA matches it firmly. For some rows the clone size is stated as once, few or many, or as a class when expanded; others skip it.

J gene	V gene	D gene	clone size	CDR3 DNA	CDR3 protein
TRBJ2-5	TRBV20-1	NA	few	TGCAGTGCTAGAGACCGAGACAGTATCCAAGAGACCCAGTACTTC	CSARDRDSIQETQYF
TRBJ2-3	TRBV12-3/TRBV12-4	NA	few	TGTGCCAGCAGTACCGGGACCCAGGGCTCAGATACGCAGTATTTT	CASSTGTQGSDTQYF
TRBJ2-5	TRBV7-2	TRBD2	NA	TGTGCCAGCAGCTTCGCAACTGGAACGGGGGGGACCCAGTACTTC	CASSFATGTGGTQYF
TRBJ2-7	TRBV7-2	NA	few	TGTGCCAGCAGCTTAGGGACCGAGTTCTACGAGCAGTACTTC	CASSLGTEFYEQYF
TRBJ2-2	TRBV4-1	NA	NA	TGCGCCAGCAGCCAAAATAGAGTTGCCGGGGAGCTGTTTTTT	CASSQNRVAGELFF
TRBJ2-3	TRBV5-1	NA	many	TGCGCCAGCAGCTTGGGGCAGGGTGGAGATACGCAGTATTTT	CASSLGQGGDTQYF
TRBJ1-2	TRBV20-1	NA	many	TGCAGTGCTAGATCGGGACTTAGGGCTAACTATGGCTACACCTTC	CSARSGLRANYGYTF
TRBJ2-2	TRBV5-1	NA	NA	TGCGCCAGCAGCTGGACAGTTATAACCGGGGAGCTGTTTTTT	CASSWTVITGELFF
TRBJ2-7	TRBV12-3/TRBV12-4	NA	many	TGTGCCAGCAGTTTCGAGGACGGATACTACGAGCAGTACTTC	CASSFEDGYYEQYF
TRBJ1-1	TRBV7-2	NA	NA	TGTGCCAGCAGCCAGGTGGGGTTGGCCTTCAACACTGAAGCTTTCTTT	CASSQVGLAFNTEAFF
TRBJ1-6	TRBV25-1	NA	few	TGTGCCAGCAGTGAATCTACCCGAACCCTCCACTTT	CASSESTRTLHF
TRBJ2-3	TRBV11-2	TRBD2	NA	TGTGCCAGCAGCACAAGTAGCGGGAGGACGACAGATACGCAGTATTTT	CASSTSSGRTTDTQYF
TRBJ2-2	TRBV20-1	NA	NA	TGCAGTGCTAGAGATGTCCCAACCGGGGAGCTGTTTTTT	CSARDVPTGELFF
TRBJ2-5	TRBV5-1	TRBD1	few	TGCGCCAGCAGCCCCGCAGGGGGTGTGGTCGAGACCCAGTACTTC	CASSPAGGVVETQYF
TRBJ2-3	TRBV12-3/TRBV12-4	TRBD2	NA	TGTGCCAGCACCCTAGCGGGAGAGGCAGATACGCAGTATTTT	CASTLAGEADTQYF